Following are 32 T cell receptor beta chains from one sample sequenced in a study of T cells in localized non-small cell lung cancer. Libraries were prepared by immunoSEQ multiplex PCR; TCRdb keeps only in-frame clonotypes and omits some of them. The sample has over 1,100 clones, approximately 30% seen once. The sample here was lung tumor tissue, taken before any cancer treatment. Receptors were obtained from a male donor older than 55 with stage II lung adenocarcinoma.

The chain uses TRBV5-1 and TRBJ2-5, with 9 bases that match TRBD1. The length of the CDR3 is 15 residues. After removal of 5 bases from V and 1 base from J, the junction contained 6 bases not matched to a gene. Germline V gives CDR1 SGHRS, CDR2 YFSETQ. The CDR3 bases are TGCGCCAGCAGTCTACAGACAGGGGGCCAAGAGACCCAGTACTTC. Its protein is CASSLQTGGQETQYF.

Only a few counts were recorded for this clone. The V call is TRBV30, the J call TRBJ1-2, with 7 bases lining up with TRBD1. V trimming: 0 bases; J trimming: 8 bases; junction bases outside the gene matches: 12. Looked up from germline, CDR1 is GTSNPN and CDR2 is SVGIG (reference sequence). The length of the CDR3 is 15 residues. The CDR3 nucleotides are TGTGCCTGGAGTGTAAGGGGGCAGGACGTAGGCGGCTACACCTTC. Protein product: CAWSVRGQDVGGYTF. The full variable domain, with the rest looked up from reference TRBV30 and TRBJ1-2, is SQTIHQWPATLVQPVGSPLSLECTVEGTSNPNLYWYRQAAGRGLQLLFYSVGIGQISSEVPQNLSASRPQDRQFILSSKKLLLSDSGFYLCAWSVRGQDVGGYTFGSGTRLTVV.

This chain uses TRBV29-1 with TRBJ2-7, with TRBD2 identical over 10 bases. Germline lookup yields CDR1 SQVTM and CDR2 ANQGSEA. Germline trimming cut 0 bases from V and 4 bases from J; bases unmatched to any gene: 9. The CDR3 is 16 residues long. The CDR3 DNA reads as TGCAGCGTTGAAGATCTTCGGACTAGCGGAGGGTACGAGCAGTACTTC. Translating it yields CSVEDLRTSGGYEQYF.

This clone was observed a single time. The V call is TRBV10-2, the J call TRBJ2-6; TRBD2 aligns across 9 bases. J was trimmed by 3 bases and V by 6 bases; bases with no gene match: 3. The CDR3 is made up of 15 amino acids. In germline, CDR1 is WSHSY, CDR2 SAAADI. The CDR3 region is CASSASGIGANVLTF. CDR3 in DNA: TGCGCCAGCAGCGCTAGCGGGATTGGGGCCAACGTCCTGACTTTC.

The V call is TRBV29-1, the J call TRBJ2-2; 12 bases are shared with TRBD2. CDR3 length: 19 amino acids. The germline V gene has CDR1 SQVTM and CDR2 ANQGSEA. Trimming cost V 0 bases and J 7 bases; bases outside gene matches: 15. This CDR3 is CSVEEGAKSASGRVGELFF. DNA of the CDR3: TGCAGCGTTGAAGAGGGGGCCAAATCGGCTAGCGGGAGGGTCGGGGAGCTGTTTTTT.

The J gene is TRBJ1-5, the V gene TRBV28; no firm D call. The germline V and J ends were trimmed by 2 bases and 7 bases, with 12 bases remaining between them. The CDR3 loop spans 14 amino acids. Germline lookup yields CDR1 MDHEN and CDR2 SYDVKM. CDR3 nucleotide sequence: TGTGCCAGCAGTTTAGGGGTAGGGAACCAGCCCCAGCATTTT. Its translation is CASSLGVGNQPQHF.

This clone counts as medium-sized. CDR3 sequence: CASSLSRAGDQPQHF. Here the CDR3 DNA reads TGTGCCAGCAGCTTAAGTAGGGCAGGGGATCAGCCCCAGCATTTT. The chain links TRBV11-3 to TRBJ1-5; tentative D call: TRBD1 (6 bases). The CDR3 length is 15 residues. V gave up 2 bases and J gave up 5 bases, with 13 bases separating them. Per the germline V gene, CDR1 is SGHNT and CDR2 is YENEEA.

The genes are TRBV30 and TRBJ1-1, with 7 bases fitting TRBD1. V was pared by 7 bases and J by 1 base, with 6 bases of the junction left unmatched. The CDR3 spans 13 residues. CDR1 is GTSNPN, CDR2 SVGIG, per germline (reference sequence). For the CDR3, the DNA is TGTGCCTCCCACAGGGGAGGGAACACTGAAGCTTTCTTT. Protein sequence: CASHRGGNTEAFF.

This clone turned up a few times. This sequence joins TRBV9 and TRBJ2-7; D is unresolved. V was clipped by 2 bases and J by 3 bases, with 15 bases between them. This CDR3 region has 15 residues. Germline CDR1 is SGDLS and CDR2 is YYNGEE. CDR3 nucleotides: TGTGCCAGCAGCGTGGGTCACCGTACCCTCTACGAGCAGTACTTC. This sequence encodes CASSVGHRTLYEQYF.

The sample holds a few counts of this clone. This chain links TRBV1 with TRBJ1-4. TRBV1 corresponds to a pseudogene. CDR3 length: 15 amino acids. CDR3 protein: CASSHAWSSNEKLFF. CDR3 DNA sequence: TGCGCCAGCAGCCACGCGTGGAGCAGTAATGAAAAACTGTTTTTT.

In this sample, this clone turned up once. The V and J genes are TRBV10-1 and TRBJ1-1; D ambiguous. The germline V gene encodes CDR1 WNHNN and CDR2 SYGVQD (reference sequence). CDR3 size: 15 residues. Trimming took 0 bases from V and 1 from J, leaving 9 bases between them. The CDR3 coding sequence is TGCGCCAGCAGTGAGTCATTTTCCGGGAACACTGAAGCTTTCTTT. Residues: CASSESFSGNTEAFF.

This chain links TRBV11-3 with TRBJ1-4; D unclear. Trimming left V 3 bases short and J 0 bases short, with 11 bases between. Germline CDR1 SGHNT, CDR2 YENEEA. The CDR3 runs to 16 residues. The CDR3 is CASSFSNPATNEKLFF. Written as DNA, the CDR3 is TGTGCCAGCAGCTTTTCAAATCCGGCAACTAATGAAAAACTGTTTTTT.

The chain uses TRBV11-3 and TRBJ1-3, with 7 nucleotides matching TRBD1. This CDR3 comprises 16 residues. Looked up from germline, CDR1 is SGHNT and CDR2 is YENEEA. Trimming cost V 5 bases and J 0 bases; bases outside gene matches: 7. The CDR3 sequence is CASSLGQPSSGNTIYF. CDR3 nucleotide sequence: TGTGCCAGCAGCCTGGGACAGCCGAGCTCTGGAAACACCATATATTTT.

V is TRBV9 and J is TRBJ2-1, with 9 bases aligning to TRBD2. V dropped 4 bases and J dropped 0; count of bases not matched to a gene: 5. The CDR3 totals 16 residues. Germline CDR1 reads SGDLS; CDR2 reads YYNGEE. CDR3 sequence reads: CASSLYSGSSYNEQFF. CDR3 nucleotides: TGTGCCAGCAGCCTATATAGCGGGAGCTCCTACAATGAGCAGTTCTTC.

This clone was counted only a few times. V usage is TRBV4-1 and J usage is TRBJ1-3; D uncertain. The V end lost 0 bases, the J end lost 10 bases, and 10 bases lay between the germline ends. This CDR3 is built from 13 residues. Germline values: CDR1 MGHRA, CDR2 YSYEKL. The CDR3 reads CASSQDRMRTIYF. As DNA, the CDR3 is TGCGCCAGCAGCCAAGATCGAATGAGAACCATATATTTT.

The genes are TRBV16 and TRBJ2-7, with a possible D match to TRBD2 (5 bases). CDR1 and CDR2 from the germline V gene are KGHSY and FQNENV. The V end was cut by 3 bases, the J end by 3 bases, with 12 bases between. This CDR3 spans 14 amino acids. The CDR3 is CASSHPQRGYEQYF. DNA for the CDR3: TGTGCCAGCAGCCATCCTCAACGGGGCTACGAGCAGTACTTC.

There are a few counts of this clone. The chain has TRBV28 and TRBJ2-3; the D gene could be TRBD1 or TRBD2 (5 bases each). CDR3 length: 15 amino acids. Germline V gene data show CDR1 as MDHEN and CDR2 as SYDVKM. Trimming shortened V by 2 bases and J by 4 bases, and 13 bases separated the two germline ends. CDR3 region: CASSLLVLGADTQYF. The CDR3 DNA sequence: TGTGCCAGCAGTTTACTAGTCCTGGGGGCAGATACGCAGTATTTT.

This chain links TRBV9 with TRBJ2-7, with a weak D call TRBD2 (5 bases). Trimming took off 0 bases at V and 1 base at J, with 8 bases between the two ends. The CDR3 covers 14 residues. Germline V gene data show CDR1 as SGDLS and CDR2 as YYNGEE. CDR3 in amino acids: CASSVGQRSYEQYF. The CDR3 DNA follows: TGTGCCAGCAGCGTAGGGCAGCGGTCCTACGAGCAGTACTTC. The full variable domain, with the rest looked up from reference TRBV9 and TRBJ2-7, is DSGVTQTPKHLITATGQRVTLRCSPRSGDLSVYWYQQSLDQGLQFLIQYYNGEERAKGNILERFSAQQFPDLHSELNLSSLELGDSALYFCASSVGQRSYEQYFGPGTRLTVT.

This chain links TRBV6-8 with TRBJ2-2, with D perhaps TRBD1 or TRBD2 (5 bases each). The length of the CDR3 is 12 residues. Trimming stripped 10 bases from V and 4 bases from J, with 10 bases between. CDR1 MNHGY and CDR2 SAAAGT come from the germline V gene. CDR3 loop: CATGGGTGELFF. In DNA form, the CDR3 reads TGTGCCACCGGTGGGGGCACCGGGGAGCTGTTTTTT.

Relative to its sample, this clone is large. CDR3 in DNA: TGTGCCAGCAGCTTAGAGGGTAGCGGGAGAATCTATGAGCAGTTCTTC. It yields the protein CASSLEGSGRIYEQFF. The V and J genes are TRBV11-3 and TRBJ2-1; 9 nucleotides agree with TRBD2. This CDR3 contains 16 residues. Trimming cost V 0 bases and J 8 bases; bases outside gene matches: 8. The germline V gene has CDR1 SGHNT and CDR2 YENEEA. Full variable domain (rest looked up from reference TRBV11-3 and TRBJ2-1): EAGVVQSPRYKIIEKKQPVAFWCNPISGHNTLYWYLQNLGQGPELLIRYENEEAVDDSQLPKDRFSAERLKGVDSTLKIQPAELGDSAVYLCASSLEGSGRIYEQFFGPGTRLTVL.

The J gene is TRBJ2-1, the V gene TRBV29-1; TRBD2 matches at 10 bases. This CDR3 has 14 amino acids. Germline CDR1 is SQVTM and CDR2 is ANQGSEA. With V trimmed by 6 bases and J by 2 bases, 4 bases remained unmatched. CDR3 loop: CSVRLAGPYNEQFF. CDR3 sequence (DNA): TGCAGCGTGAGACTAGCGGGTCCCTACAATGAGCAGTTCTTC.

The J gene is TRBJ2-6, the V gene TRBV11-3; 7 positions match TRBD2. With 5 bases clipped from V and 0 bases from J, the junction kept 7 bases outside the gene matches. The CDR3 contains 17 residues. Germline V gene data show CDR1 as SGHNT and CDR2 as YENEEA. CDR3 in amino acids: CASSQGRGSSGANVLTF. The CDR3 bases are TGTGCCAGCAGCCAAGGACGCGGGAGCTCTGGGGCCAACGTCCTGACTTTC.

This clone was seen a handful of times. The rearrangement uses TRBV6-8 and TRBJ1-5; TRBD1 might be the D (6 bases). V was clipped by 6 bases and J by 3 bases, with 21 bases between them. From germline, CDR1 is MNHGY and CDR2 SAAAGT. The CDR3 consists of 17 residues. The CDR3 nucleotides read TGTGCCAGCAGCGGGTCTCCGGGGGCCTTGGTCAATCAGCCCCAGCATTTT. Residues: CASSGSPGALVNQPQHF.

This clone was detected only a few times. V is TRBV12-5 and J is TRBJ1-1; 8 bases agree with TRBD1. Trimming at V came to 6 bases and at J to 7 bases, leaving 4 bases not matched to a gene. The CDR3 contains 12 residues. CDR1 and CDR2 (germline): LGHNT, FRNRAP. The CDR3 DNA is TGTGCTAGTGGCGAACAGGGGGGTGAAGCTTTCTTT. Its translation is CASGEQGGEAFF.

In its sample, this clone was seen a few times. CDR3 in DNA: TGTGCCAGCAGACAGGTTAACAATCAGCCCCAGCATTTT. It translates to CASRQVNNQPQHF. The genes are TRBV6-8 and TRBJ1-5, with D maybe TRBD1 (5 bases). The CDR3 is 13 amino acids. The germline CDR1 and CDR2 sequences are MNHGY and SAAAGT. V lost 6 bases, J lost 3 bases, and 9 bases lay in between.

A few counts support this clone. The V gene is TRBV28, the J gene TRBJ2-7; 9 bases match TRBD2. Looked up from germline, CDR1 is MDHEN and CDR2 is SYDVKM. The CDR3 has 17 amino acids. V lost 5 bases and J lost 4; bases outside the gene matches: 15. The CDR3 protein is CASSPRRGGLSKYEQYF. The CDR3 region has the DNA TGTGCCAGCAGTCCTCGGCGGGGGGGCCTGTCCAAATACGAGCAGTACTTC.

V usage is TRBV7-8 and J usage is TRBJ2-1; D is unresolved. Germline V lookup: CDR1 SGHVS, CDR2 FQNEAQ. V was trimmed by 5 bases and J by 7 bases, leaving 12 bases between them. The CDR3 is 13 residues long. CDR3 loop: CASSQDYANEQFF. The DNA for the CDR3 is TGTGCCAGCAGCCAAGATTACGCGAATGAGCAGTTCTTC. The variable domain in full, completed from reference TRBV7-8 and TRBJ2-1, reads GAGVSQSPRYKVAKRGQDVALRCDPISGHVSLFWYQQALGQGPEFLTYFQNEAQLDKSGLPSDRFFAERPEGSVSTLKIQRTQQEDSAVYLCASSQDYANEQFFGPGTRLTVL.

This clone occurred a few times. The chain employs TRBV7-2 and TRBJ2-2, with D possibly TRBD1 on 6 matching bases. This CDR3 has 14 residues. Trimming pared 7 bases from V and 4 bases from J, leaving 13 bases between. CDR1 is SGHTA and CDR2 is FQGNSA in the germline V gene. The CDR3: CASKTGTSTGELFF. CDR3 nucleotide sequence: TGTGCCAGCAAAACAGGGACCTCCACCGGGGAGCTGTTTTTT.

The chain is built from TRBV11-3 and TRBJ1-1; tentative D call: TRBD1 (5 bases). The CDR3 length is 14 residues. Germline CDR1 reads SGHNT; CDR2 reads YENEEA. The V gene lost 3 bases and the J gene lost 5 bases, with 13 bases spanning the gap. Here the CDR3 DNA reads TGTGCCAGCAGCTTCGGGAGGGGAGGAACTGAAGCTTTCTTT. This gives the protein CASSFGRGGTEAFF.

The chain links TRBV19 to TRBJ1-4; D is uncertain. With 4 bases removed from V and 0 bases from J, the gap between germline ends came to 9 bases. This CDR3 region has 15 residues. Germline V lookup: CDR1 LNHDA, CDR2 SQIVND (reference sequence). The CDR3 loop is CASSKGLATNEKLFF. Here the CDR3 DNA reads TGTGCCAGTAGTAAAGGGCTTGCAACTAATGAAAAACTGTTTTTT.

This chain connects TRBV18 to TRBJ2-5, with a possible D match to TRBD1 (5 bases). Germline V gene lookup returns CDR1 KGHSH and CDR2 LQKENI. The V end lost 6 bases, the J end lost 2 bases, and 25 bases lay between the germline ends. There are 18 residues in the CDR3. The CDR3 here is CASSPTSPWAGSQETQYF. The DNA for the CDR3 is TGTGCCAGCTCTCCCACAAGTCCATGGGCAGGGTCTCAAGAGACCCAGTACTTC.

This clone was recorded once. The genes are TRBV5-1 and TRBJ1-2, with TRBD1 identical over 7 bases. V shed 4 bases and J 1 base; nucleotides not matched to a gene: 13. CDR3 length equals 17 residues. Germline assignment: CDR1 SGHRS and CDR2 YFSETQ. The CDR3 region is CASSLTTGTSFNYGYTF. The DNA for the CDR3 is TGCGCCAGCAGCCTCACGACAGGGACCTCCTTTAACTATGGCTACACCTTC. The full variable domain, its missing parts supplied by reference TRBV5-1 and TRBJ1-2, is KAGVTQTPRYLIKTRGQQVTLSCSPISGHRSVSWYQQTPGQGLQFLFEYFSETQRNKGNFPGRFSGRQFSNSRSEMNVSTLELGDSALYLCASSLTTGTSFNYGYTFGSGTRLTVV.